This T cell receptor beta chain was identified during a study of vaccination effects on CD4 cells after COVID-19 (dated by TCRdb to 2022 to 2024). Study-wide context: To identify antigen-specific CD4+ T cell clonotypes by their expansion, the ViraFEST assay first stimulated PBMC with viral peptide pools and then applied TCR sequencing. Post-vaccine samples across the study were collected a median of 72 days after the second dose, with a range of 14 to 241. Roughly 1.9 million PBMC per well were cultured with around 10 ug/ml peptides in IMDM containing roughly 5% human AB serum, roughly 9.5 IU/ml IL-2 and gentamicin. In both COVID-19 convalescent patients and infection-naive vaccine recipients, the study compared SARS-CoV-2 spike-specific CD4+ TCR repertoires from before mRNA vaccination with those from after it. The full study included some 10 COVID-19 convalescent patients and several SARS-CoV-2-naive healthy vaccine recipients. Cultures from other donors in the study were sequenced with the Oncomine TCR Beta short-read assay on an Illumina iSeq 100.

Turning to this clone: The antigen it binds to is not known. The record has no base qualities; no much larger clone is one base away.

Library preparation employed the immunoSEQ multiplex PCR assay. TCR beta CDR3 sequencing was performed on DNA from the cultured, isolated CD4+ T cells. As for the original processing: Non-productive TCR sequences were discarded, and reads were trimmed to the CDR3 region, with only CDR3s of 7 or more amino acids retained. The MANAFEST web app was used to identify antigen-specific clonotypes by comparing expansion in peptide wells with expansion in reference cultures. To be called positive, a clone needed expansion at FDR<0.05 compared with the reference and with all other wells, an odds ratio greater than 5, and a frequency greater than 0.1% in two replicate wells. A clonotype was called cross-reactive if it was significantly expanded both in SARS-CoV-2 spike wells and in at least one common cold coronavirus spike condition. Levenshtein distance calculated with the stringdist R package was used to assess CDR3 similarity, and unrooted trees were constructed with ape in R 3.6.1. TCRdb retrieved this table from immuneACCESS and kept in-frame rearrangements only. Not all clones are present; in checked studies, unresolved V genes account for under half, and no reason is known for the remainder. D and trimming come from the DNA, and the V and J calls and clone size come from that table. Here the sample has fewer than 75,000 clones; 78% occur a single time. The ten largest account for about 4.6% of the sample.

Results the study describes overall, beyond this receptor: Both infection-induced and vaccine-induced clones contracted markedly at late post-vaccination timepoints, which is consistent with waning T cell responses. In healthy vaccine recipients, vaccine-induced clones were almost all SARS-CoV-2 mono-reactive, with only 1 of 255 cross-reactive with common cold coronaviruses. Only a small number of convalescent patients were included, and no early post-infection timepoints were available, which limited the study.

After more than 9 days of culture, CD4+ T cells were isolated with the EasySep CD4+ T cell isolation kit. Participants received two doses of either the BNT162b2 or the mRNA-1273 mRNA SARS-CoV-2 vaccine. None of the healthy vaccine recipients had a prior SARS-CoV-2 infection, which was confirmed by nucleocapsid antibody tests that came back negative both before and after vaccination. On days 3 and 7, half of the culture medium was replaced with fresh IL-2-containing medium. Each peptide stimulation condition was cultured in triplicate wells unless otherwise noted. PBMC were separated from whole blood using Ficoll-Paque Plus gradient centrifugation and were then either cryopreserved at -140C or used fresh. The QIAamp micro DNA kit was used to extract genomic DNA from the cultured CD4+ T cells. Inclusive of the bounding cysteine and phenylalanine, the CDR3 is 12 residues long. The entry retains the CDR3 DNA only, 36 bases that are in frame from base 1. Looking up the germline V gene yields CDR1 SQVTM and CDR2 ANQGSEA. V drops 4 bases and J drops 2 bases, leaving 9 bases in between.

The chain employs TRBV29-1 and TRBJ2-7; no D gene call is confident. Here the sequenced sample was CD4+ T cells from PBMCs cultured without peptide, taken after COVID-19 vaccination. The source is a human donor who received a COVID-19 vaccine. The DNA sequence reads TGCAGCGTTGCCCGGGCACCCTACGAGCAGTACTTC. It specifies CSVARAPYEQYF.